A single sample gave rise to the 13 T cell receptor beta chains below, sequenced in a study of regulatory T cells in long-lasting Graves disease. Documented time point: newly diagnosed GD, antithyroid drugs for less than 3 months. From PBMCs, RNA was extracted and then used to make the TCR library. CDR3 regions were amplified by Arm-PCR using iRepertoire HTBI primers to build TCR beta libraries. TCRdb recomputed calls from the multiplex PCR reads with MiXCR, one row per CDR3 protein. Of some 250,000 distinct CDR3 sequences in the sample, roughly a fifth were seen once. The specimen was peripheral blood mononuclear cells (PBMCs), collected at new diagnosis, from a patient treated with antithyroid drugs. Source of these receptors: a female donor with Graves disease.

This clonotype was picked up many times. The CDR3 sequence is CASSQDLGGEQYF. CDR3 bases: TGCGCCAGCAGCCAAGATCTTGGCGGGGAGCAGTACTTC. This chain joins TRBV4-3 and TRBJ2-7; weak D call: TRBD2 (5 bases). In germline, CDR1 is LGHNA, CDR2 YSLEER. This CDR3 is 13 amino acids long. Trimming removed 0 bases from V and 7 bases from J, with 10 bases in between.

This clonotype was counted at least ten times. The chain combines TRBV28 with TRBJ1-2; 12 bases agree with TRBD1. The CDR3 consists of 13 residues. J lost 9 bases, V lost 2 bases, and 1 base had no gene match. The germline V gene encodes CDR1 MDHEN and CDR2 SYDVKM. The CDR3 coding sequence is TGTGCCAGCAGTTTAGGGACAGGGGGCCGCTACACCTTC. It encodes CASSLGTGGRYTF.

A single count supports this clonotype. V gene TRBV7-2 combines with J gene TRBJ2-7; D may be TRBD2 (5 bases). This CDR3 has 13 residues. Germline V gene lookup returns CDR1 SGHTA and CDR2 FQGNSA. Trimming pared 3 bases from V and 5 bases from J, leaving 11 bases between. As DNA, the CDR3 is TGTGCCAGCAGCTTCAGGCAGACTAACGAGCAGTACTTC. Protein product: CASSFRQTNEQYF.

There are a few counts of this clonotype. The chain recombines TRBV24-1 with TRBJ1-4; 12 nucleotides match TRBD1. The CDR3 is made up of 15 amino acids. The ends lost 4 bases at V and 6 bases at J; junction bases unmatched: 2. Per germline, CDR1 KGHDR and CDR2 SFDVKD. As DNA, the CDR3 is TGTGCCACCAGTGACTGGGACAGGGGGCATGAAAAACTGTTTTTT. Its translation is CATSDWDRGHEKLFF.

This clonotype was counted between two and nine times. This rearrangement joins TRBV2 to TRBJ1-6; D is unresolved. V lost 6 bases to trimming and J lost 0 bases, with 9 bases between them. The CDR3 is made up of 15 amino acids. CDR1 SNHLY and CDR2 FYNNEI come from the germline V gene. This CDR3 is CASSKQSSYNSPLHF. In DNA form, the CDR3 reads TGTGCCAGCAGCAAACAGAGCTCCTATAATTCACCCCTCCACTTT.

The table lists this clonotype with many counts. V and J are TRBV20-1 and TRBJ1-5; the match to TRBD1 covers 7 bases. Germline CDR1 is DFQATT and CDR2 is SNEGSKA (reference sequence). There are 16 residues in the CDR3. Trimming took 3 bases from V and 0 from J; bases not matched to a gene: 8. CDR3 sequence: CSARGQNLYSNQPQHF. For the CDR3, the DNA is TGCAGTGCTAGGGGACAGAACTTATATAGCAATCAGCCCCAGCATTTT.

In its sample, this clonotype was seen many times. This chain joins TRBV28 and TRBJ1-1; D is uncertain. The germline V gene encodes CDR1 MDHEN and CDR2 SYDVKM. The CDR3 has 15 residues. V was cut by 3 bases and J by 2 bases, with 13 bases left in between. This CDR3 reads CASSFPQFINTEAFF. In DNA form, the CDR3 reads TGTGCCAGCAGTTTCCCCCAATTCATTAACACTGAAGCTTTCTTT.

This clonotype was found many times. The V gene is TRBV10-1, the J gene TRBJ2-5; D gene ambiguous. V lost 2 bases and J 3 bases, leaving 4 bases between the germline ends. The V gene's germline CDR1 is WNHNN and CDR2 SYGVQD (reference sequence). There are 12 residues in the CDR3. CDR3 in amino acids: CASSEREETQYF. The CDR3 nucleotides are TGCGCCAGCAGTGAGCGGGAAGAGACCCAGTACTTC.

This clonotype has at least ten counts. This sequence joins TRBV10-3 and TRBJ2-7; 12 bases map to TRBD1. V lost 6 bases and J lost 2; bases outside the gene matches: 5. The CDR3 is made up of 15 amino acids. Germline values: CDR1 ENHRY, CDR2 SYGVKD. This CDR3 reads CAISLGQGATYEQYF. The CDR3, as DNA: TGTGCCATCAGCTTGGGACAGGGGGCCACCTACGAGCAGTACTTC.

This clonotype showed up many times. This chain links TRBV6-2 or TRBV6-3 with TRBJ2-7; D gene uncertain. CDR1 is MNHEY, CDR2 SVGEGT, per germline. Trimming cost V 2 bases and J 3 bases, with 8 bases left between them. This CDR3 region has 13 residues. The CDR3 spells CASSYPGIYEQYF. CDR3 DNA: TGTGCCAGCAGTTACCCGGGTATCTACGAGCAGTACTTC.

With respect to this clonotype: A far larger clone is one nucleotide away, so this likely arose from a read error. Likely a read error: the CDR3 ends without its conserved phenylalanine or tryptophan. This chain links TRBV6-9 with TRBJ1-1; D not resolved. Germline-derived CDR1 and CDR2 are MNHGY and SVAAGI. The V and J ends lost 3 bases and 0 bases respectively, with 11 bases between them. The CDR3 is 15 residues long. CDR3 region: CASSYSGRVNTEAFS. The CDR3 DNA sequence: TGTGCCAGCAGTTACAGCGGACGGGTGAACACTGAAGCTTTCTCT.

This clonotype appeared a few times. The V call is TRBV10-2, the J call TRBJ1-4, with unresolved D. The V end lost 4 bases, the J end lost 0 bases, and 9 bases lay between the germline ends. The CDR3 loop spans 15 amino acids. CDR1 and CDR2 (germline): WSHSY, SAAADI. The CDR3 spells CASSGGWATNEKLFF. The CDR3 nucleotides read TGCGCCAGCAGTGGCGGTTGGGCAACTAATGAAAAACTGTTTTTT.

A few counts support this clonotype. J is TRBJ1-2 and V is TRBV19; D may be TRBD1 (6 bases). Trimming took off 10 bases at V and 6 bases at J, with 12 bases between the two ends. This CDR3 comprises 11 residues. In germline, CDR1 is LNHDA, CDR2 SQIVND (reference sequence). In DNA form, the CDR3 reads TGTGCCACCGGGACAATGAATGGCTACACCTTC. This sequence encodes CATGTMNGYTF.